This TCR beta chain was found in a study of technical replicates of blood from a handful of donors. Losses at the gene ends were 4 bases for V and 8 bases for J; bases not matched to a gene: 5. Germline V gives CDR1 KGHSH, CDR2 LQKENI. This CDR3 is built from 14 residues. Profiling relied on immunoSEQ multiplex PCR, and the TCRdb table lists in-frame clones only, not all of them. The top ten hold 0.24% of the sample, which has approximately 89,000 clones, 94% seen once. This clone was seen only once. The TCR comes from a human donor in good health. The material sequenced was T cells isolated from PBMCs. The rearrangement joins TRBV18 to TRBJ2-1, with 10 bases matching TRBD2. This CDR3 is CASSLAGGSDEQFF. CDR3 DNA: TGTGCCAGCTCACTAGCGGGAGGAAGCGATGAGCAGTTCTTC. The entire variable domain, with the rest obtained from reference TRBV18 and TRBJ2-1, is as follows: NAGVMQNPRHLVRRRGQEARLRCSPMKGHSHVYWYRQLPEEGLKFMVYLQKENIIDESGMPKERFSAEFPKEGPSILRIQQVVRGDSAAYFCASSLAGGSDEQFFGPGTRLTVL.